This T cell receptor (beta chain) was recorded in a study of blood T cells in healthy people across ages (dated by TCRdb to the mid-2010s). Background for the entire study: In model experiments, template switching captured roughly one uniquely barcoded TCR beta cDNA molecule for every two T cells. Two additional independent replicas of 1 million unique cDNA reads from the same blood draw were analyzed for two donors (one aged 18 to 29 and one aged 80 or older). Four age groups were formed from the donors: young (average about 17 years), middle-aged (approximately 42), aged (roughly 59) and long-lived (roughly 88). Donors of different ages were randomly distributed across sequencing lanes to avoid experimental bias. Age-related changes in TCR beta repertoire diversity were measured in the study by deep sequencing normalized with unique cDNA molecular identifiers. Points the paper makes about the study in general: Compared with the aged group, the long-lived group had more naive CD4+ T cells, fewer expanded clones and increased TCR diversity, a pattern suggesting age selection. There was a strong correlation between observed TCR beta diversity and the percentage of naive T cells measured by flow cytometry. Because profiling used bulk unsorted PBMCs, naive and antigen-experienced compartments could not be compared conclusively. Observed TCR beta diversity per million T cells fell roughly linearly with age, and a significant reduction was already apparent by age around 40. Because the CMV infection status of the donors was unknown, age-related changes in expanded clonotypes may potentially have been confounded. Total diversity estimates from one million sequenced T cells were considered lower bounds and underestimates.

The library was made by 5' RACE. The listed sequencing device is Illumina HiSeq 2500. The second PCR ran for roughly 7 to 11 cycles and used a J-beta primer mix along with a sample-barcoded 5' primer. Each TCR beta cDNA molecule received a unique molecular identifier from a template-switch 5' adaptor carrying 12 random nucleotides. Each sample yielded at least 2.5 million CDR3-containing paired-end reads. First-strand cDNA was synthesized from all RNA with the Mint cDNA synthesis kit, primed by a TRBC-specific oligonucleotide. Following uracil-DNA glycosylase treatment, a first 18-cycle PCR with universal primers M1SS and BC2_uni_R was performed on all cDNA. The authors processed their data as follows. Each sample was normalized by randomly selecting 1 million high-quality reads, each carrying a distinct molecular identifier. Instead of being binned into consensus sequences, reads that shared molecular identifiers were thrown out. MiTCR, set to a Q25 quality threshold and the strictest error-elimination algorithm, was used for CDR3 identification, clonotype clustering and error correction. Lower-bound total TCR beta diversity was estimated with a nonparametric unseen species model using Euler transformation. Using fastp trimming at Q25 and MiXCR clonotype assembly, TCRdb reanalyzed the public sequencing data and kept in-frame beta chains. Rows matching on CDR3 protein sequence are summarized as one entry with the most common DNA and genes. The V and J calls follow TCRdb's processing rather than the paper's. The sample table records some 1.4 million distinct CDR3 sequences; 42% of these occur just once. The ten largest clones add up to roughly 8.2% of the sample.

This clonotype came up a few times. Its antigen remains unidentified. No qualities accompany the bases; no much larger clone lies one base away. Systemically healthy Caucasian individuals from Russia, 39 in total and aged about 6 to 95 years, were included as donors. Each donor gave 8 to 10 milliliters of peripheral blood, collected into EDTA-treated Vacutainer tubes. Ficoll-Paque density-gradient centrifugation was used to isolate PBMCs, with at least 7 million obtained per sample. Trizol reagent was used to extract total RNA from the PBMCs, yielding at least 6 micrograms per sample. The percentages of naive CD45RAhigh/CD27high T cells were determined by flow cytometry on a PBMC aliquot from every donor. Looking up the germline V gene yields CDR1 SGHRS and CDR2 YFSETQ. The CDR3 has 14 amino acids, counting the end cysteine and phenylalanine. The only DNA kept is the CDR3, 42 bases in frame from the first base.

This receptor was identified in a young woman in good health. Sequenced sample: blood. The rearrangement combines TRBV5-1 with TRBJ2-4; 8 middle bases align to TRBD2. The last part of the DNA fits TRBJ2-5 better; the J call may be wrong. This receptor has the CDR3 CASSLSGGEETQYF. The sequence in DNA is TGCGCCAGCAGCTTGTCCGGGGGGGAAGAGACCCAGTACTTC.